This T cell receptor beta chain was sequenced for a study of blood T cell repertoires in COVID-19 (dated by TCRdb to between 2020 and 2021). In terms of the full investigation: Samples from collaborators originated in the United States, Italy and Spain and spanned both the acute and convalescent phases of COVID-19. The repertoires were made available in a free public database intended to serve as a resource for research on the immune response to SARS-CoV-2. The samples were drawn from two sources: the first 160 participants of the ongoing ImmuneRACE study, and over 1,000 subjects contributed by 6 global collaborators. A de-identified subject ID, COVID-19 status, age in years and sex were almost always included in the sample metadata. Where available, HLA class I and class II types were obtained from metadata supplied by the sample provider rather than from assay-based typing. Deeply sampled blood TCRbeta repertoires from subjects exposed to, actively infected with, or recovered from COVID-19 were included in the dataset. The prospective study material was composed of cDNA or gDNA derived from T cells, B-cell-depleted T cells, or PBMCs.

The collaborating institutions used their own protocols to collect whole blood in K2EDTA tubes. For TCRbeta analysis, collaborator samples were shipped as frozen whole blood, as isolated PBMCs, or as DNA extracted from either sample type. General conclusions and limits of the study: Clinical and demographic metadata were provided uncurated, with the amount varying by source and participant.

The immunoSEQ Assay, a bias-controlled multiplex PCR, was used to amplify TCRbeta CDR3 regions from genomic DNA. The authors processed their data as follows. The number of nucleated cells in each sample was estimated from the amplification of reference gene primers within the assay. To quantify the absolute abundance of each unique TCRbeta CDR3 rearrangement, sequence reads were collapsed and filtered. Productive Simpson clonality was computed per sample as the square root of Simpson's diversity index over productive rearrangements. TCRdb holds this immuneACCESS table with in-frame rearrangements only. Some clones are missing; in checked studies, unresolved V genes explain under half, and the rest has no known cause. V and J calls and clone size are copied from that table; D and trimming were computed from the DNA. Across this sample there are over 250,000 clones, with approximately 83% seen only once. Of the sample, approximately 9.9% is held by the ten largest clones.

Details on this clone: Its antigen is currently not known. Qualities for individual bases were not recorded, and no much larger clone is one base off.

From a lookup of the germline V gene, CDR1 and CDR2 are MDHEN and SYDVKM. V is clipped by 4 bases and J by 7 bases, and the sequence between their germline boundaries is 13 bases long. From cysteine to phenylalanine, the CDR3 is 13 amino acids long. Solely the CDR3 DNA is kept, with 39 bases framed from the first base. The rearrangement combines TRBV28 with TRBJ1-2; the best D guess is TRBD1, with 5 bases matching. The specimen was peripheral blood. This receptor was obtained from a woman between 70 and 85 years old with acute or convalescent COVID-19. The sequence in DNA is TGTGCCAGCAGTTCGGCGGGAAGGGGTGGCTACACCTTC. Its product reads: CASSSAGRGGYTF.